A single sample is the source of the 21 T cell receptor beta chains below, sequenced in a study of radiotherapy plus CTLA-4 blockade in lung cancer. Using immunoSEQ multiplex PCR, the repertoire was profiled, and TCRdb retains in-frame clones only, with some absent. The sample carries 30,000 to 40,000 clones, less than 75% recorded once. The source material was peripheral blood, sampled from a patient treated with radiotherapy plus ipilimumab. The receptor set was obtained from a human donor with non-small cell lung cancer whose response to radiotherapy plus ipilimumab could not be evaluated.

This clone was seen a handful of times. One junction end disagrees with the germline gene, perhaps due to a read error. The rearrangement links TRBV7-7 to TRBJ1-4; TRBD1 matches 7 bases. The V gene's germline CDR1 is SSHAT and CDR2 FNYEAQ (reference sequence). The CDR3 covers 13 residues. The CDR3 bases are TGTGCTAGCAGCTCCCAGCCAGGGGGGAAACTGTTTTTT. Protein: CASSSQPGGKLFF.

This clone has just a few counts. One end of the junction varies from germline; a read error may be responsible. The J gene is TRBJ2-7, the V gene TRBV6-5; D remains ambiguous. Germline V lookup: CDR1 MNHEY, CDR2 SVGAGI. This CDR3 has 11 residues. The CDR3 spells CASSYSAAWFF. DNA of the CDR3: TGTGCCAGCAGTTACTCCGCGGCCTGGTTCTTC.

The chain combines TRBV11-2 with TRBJ2-5, with D tentatively TRBD2 (6 bases). The CDR3 contains 14 residues. Looked up from germline, CDR1 is SGHAT and CDR2 is FQNNGV. Trimming cost V 7 bases and J 4 bases, with 16 bases left between them. Written as DNA, the CDR3 is TGTGCCAGCAACGACCAATCGGGGGTAGAGACCCAGTACTTC. This sequence encodes CASNDQSGVETQYF.

The chain uses TRBV19 and TRBJ1-5, with a weak D call TRBD1 (6 bases). The CDR3 has 14 amino acids. Germline-derived CDR1 and CDR2 are LNHDA and SQIVND (reference sequence). Deletions cut 2 bases from V and 4 bases from J, with 9 bases between. This CDR3 is CASSISGENQPQHF. The CDR3, as DNA: TGTGCCAGTAGTATATCAGGGGAGAATCAGCCCCAGCATTTT.

The J gene is TRBJ2-7, the V gene TRBV15, with 7 bases that match TRBD1. This CDR3 is built from 15 residues. V was pared by 3 bases and J by 0 bases, with 5 bases of the junction left unmatched. Per the germline V gene, CDR1 is LNHNV and CDR2 is YYDKDF (reference sequence). The DNA for the CDR3 is TGTGCCACCAGCAGGGGTAACAGGGGCTCCTACGAGCAGTACTTC. It yields the protein CATSRGNRGSYEQYF.

The chain is built from TRBV10-2 and TRBJ1-2, with D perhaps TRBD1 (6 bases). The CDR3 sequence is 13 residues long. Germline CDR1 and CDR2: WSHSY and SAAADI. With 3 bases removed from V and 3 bases from J, the gap between germline ends came to 8 bases. The CDR3 DNA sequence: TGCGCCAGCAGTGAACAGGGATACTATGGCTACACCTTC. Protein product: CASSEQGYYGYTF.

This chain joins TRBV9 and TRBJ2-7; tentatively, D is TRBD2 (6 bases). Germline V gene data show CDR1 as SGDLS and CDR2 as YYNGEE. The CDR3 has 14 amino acids. V was clipped by 3 bases and J by 7 bases, with 17 bases between them. CDR3 nucleotide sequence: TGTGCCAGCAGCGCCGGGACTCGTGCTGATGAGCAGTACTTC. Translated, it gives CASSAGTRADEQYF. The full variable domain, completed using reference TRBV9 and TRBJ2-7, is DSGVTQTPKHLITATGQRVTLRCSPRSGDLSVYWYQQSLDQGLQFLIQYYNGEERAKGNILERFSAQQFPDLHSELNLSSLELGDSALYFCASSAGTRADEQYFGPGTRLTVT.

The chain recombines TRBV29-1 with TRBJ2-6; 10 bases agree with TRBD1. The germline CDR1 and CDR2 sequences are SQVTM and ANQGSEA. This CDR3 is built from 18 residues. After removal of 3 bases from V and 0 bases from J, the junction contained 8 bases not matched to a gene. CDR3 bases: TGCAGCGTTGAGCTCGCGGGACAGGGGTTCTCTGGGGCCAACGTCCTGACTTTC. It yields the protein CSVELAGQGFSGANVLTF.

The chain has TRBV2 and TRBJ2-5, with 9 nucleotides matching TRBD2. The J call may be wrong; the DNA end is better matched by TRBJ2-7. This CDR3 has 16 amino acids. Germline V lookup: CDR1 SNHLY, CDR2 FYNNEI. Written as DNA, the CDR3 is TGTGCCAGCTCGCCCCCTCCGGCGGGAGGGCCACACGAGCAGTACTTC. Amino acid sequence: CASSPPPAGGPHEQYF.

This clone was counted only a few times. The V call is TRBV27, the J call TRBJ2-2; 7 bases line up with TRBD1. With 8 bases clipped from V and 4 bases from J, the junction kept 7 bases outside the gene matches. This CDR3 region has 14 residues. Germline V CDR1 and CDR2: MNHEY, SMNVEV (reference sequence). The CDR3 spells CASGQTGTTGELFF. The CDR3 DNA reads TGTGCCAGCGGGCAGACAGGGACCACCGGGGAGCTGTTTTTT.

The rearrangement joins TRBV7-2 to TRBJ1-1; D gene unclear. The CDR3 contains 12 residues. CDR1 SGHTA and CDR2 FQGNSA come from the germline V gene. V shed 5 bases and J shed 10 bases, with 14 bases lying between them. The CDR3 loop reads CASSLGVNGAFF. For the CDR3, the DNA is TGTGCCAGCAGCCTCGGGGTCAACGGAGCTTTCTTT.

The CDR3 here is CASSADRSPYEQYF. In DNA form, the CDR3 reads TGTGCCAGCAGCGCGGACAGGAGCCCCTACGAGCAGTACTTC. The chain has TRBV7-2 and TRBJ2-7; 7 bases are shared with TRBD1. The ends lost 5 bases at V and 2 bases at J; junction bases unmatched: 6. The CDR3 has 14 residues. Germline values: CDR1 SGHTA, CDR2 FQGNSA.

This chain joins TRBV5-5 and TRBJ2-3; 13 nucleotides agree with TRBD2. This CDR3 spans 16 amino acids. In germline, CDR1 is SGHKS, CDR2 YYEKEE (reference sequence). The trim removed 2 bases at V and 2 bases at J, leaving 2 bases unmatched. The CDR3 spells CASSFGLAGATDTQYF. In DNA form, the CDR3 reads TGTGCCAGCAGCTTTGGACTAGCGGGAGCCACAGATACGCAGTATTTT. The full variable domain, rest sourced from reference TRBV5-5 and TRBJ2-3, is DAGVTQSPTHLIKTRGQQVTLRCSPISGHKSVSWYQQVLGQGPQFIFQYYEKEERGRGNFPDRFSARQFPNYSSELNVNALLLGDSALYLCASSFGLAGATDTQYFGPGTRLTVL.

V gene TRBV11-2 combines with J gene TRBJ2-5, with 9 positions matching TRBD1. Near its end, the DNA agrees better with TRBJ2-7, so the J call may be wrong. Germline V CDR1 and CDR2: SGHAT, FQNNGV. This CDR3 region has 16 residues. The CDR3 loop is CASSPLGQGLFYEQYF. For the CDR3, the DNA is TGTGCCAGCAGCCCCCTTGGACAGGGGCTTTTCTACGAGCAGTACTTC.

The chain combines TRBV19 with TRBJ1-5; 8 bases line up with TRBD1. The V gene's germline CDR1 is LNHDA and CDR2 SQIVND (reference sequence). Trimming took 6 bases from V and 5 from J; bases not matched to a gene: 3. The CDR3 sequence is 13 residues long. The CDR3 sequence is CASRDRAYQPQHF. Written as DNA, the CDR3 is TGTGCCAGTAGGGACAGGGCTTATCAGCCCCAGCATTTT.

Comment on this clone: Germline is not matched at one junction end, which may reflect a read error. The rearrangement joins TRBV19 to TRBJ1-1, with a tentative D call TRBD1 (6 bases). The CDR3 is 12 residues long. From germline, CDR1 is LNHDA and CDR2 SQIVND (reference sequence). DNA of the CDR3: TGTGCTAGTAAGGGGGGGCTTTATGAAGCTTTCTTT. Its protein is CASKGGLYEAFF. Full variable domain (rest looked up from reference TRBV19 and TRBJ1-1): DGGITQSPKYLFRKEGQNVTLSCEQNLNHDAMYWYRQDPGQGLRLIYYSQIVNDFQKGDIAEGYSVSREKKESFPLTVTSAQKNPTAFYLCASKGGLYEAFFGQGTRLTVV.

V is TRBV11-1 and J is TRBJ2-3; TRBD1 aligns across 8 bases. Germline values: CDR1 SGHAT, CDR2 FQDESV (reference sequence). Trimming cost V 5 bases and J 2 bases; bases outside gene matches: 3. The CDR3 covers 14 residues. The CDR3 loop is CASSQDRATDTQYF. CDR3 nucleotide sequence: TGTGCCAGCAGCCAGGACAGGGCCACAGATACGCAGTATTTT.

The chain recombines TRBV23-1 with TRBJ1-5; 7 bases map to TRBD1. TRBV23-1 is labeled an ORF, and its function is uncertain. There are 16 residues in the CDR3. The V segment lost 0 bases and the J segment 4 bases; nucleotides outside the gene matches: 6. Written as DNA, the CDR3 is TGCGCCAGCAGTCAATCGTTCCCAGGGGGTAATCAGCCCCAGCATTTT. This encodes CASSQSFPGGNQPQHF.

V usage is TRBV2 and J usage is TRBJ2-4, with 10 bases fitting TRBD2. This CDR3 is 15 amino acids long. V gave up 8 bases and J gave up 6 bases; unmatched junction bases: 10. Germline V gene data show CDR1 as SNHLY and CDR2 as FYNNEI. The CDR3 loop reads CASVSRASGRNIQYF. CDR3 DNA sequence: TGTGCCAGCGTGTCAAGGGCTAGCGGGAGAAACATTCAGTACTTC.

The V gene is TRBV7-2, the J gene TRBJ2-5; D is perhaps TRBD2 (5 bases). In germline, CDR1 is SGHTA, CDR2 FQGNSA. This CDR3 has 14 residues. The V and J ends lost 5 bases and 5 bases respectively, with 15 bases between them. The CDR3 coding sequence is TGTGCCAGCAGCCCGCGAGGACTCTCCGAGACCCAGTACTTC. As protein: CASSPRGLSETQYF.

The chain combines TRBV18 with TRBJ2-7, with D perhaps matching TRBD1 (6 bases). Looked up from germline, CDR1 is KGHSH and CDR2 is LQKENI. V shed 2 bases and J shed 1 base, with 12 bases lying between them. CDR3 size: 15 residues. Written as DNA, the CDR3 is TGTGCCAGCTCACCAAGGACAGAGGGATCCTACGAGCAGTACTTC. This sequence encodes CASSPRTEGSYEQYF. Combining the CDR3 with reference TRBV18 and TRBJ2-7 gives the whole variable domain NAGVMQNPRHLVRRRGQEARLRCSPMKGHSHVYWYRQLPEEGLKFMVYLQKENIIDESGMPKERFSAEFPKEGPSILRIQQVVRGDSAAYFCASSPRTEGSYEQYFGPGTRLTVT.